These 3 T cell receptor beta chains originate from one sample sequenced in a study of OX40 agonist ivuxolimab in advanced cancers. The repertoire was sequenced with immunoSEQ multiplex PCR; TCRdb's copy has only in-frame clones and lacks some. Of 66,000 or so clones in the sample, about 85% are singletons; the top ten hold approximately 3.7%. The material was CD4+ or CD8+ T cells sorted from blood, obtained in a trial of the OX40 agonist ivuxolimab. The receptors derive from an adult with an advanced solid tumor such as melanoma, head and neck, liver or kidney cancer.

In DNA form, the CDR3 reads TGCAGTGCTAGCCTATACGGGGAGCTGTTTTTT. Amino acids: CSASLYGELFF. The chain uses TRBV20-1 and TRBJ2-2; D not resolved. The CDR3 contains 11 residues. The V gene's germline CDR1 is DFQATT and CDR2 SNEGSKA (reference sequence). The germline V and J ends were trimmed by 3 bases and 7 bases, with 6 bases remaining between them.

Relative to its sample, this clone is medium-sized (0.01 to 0.1%). The chain uses TRBV5-1 and TRBJ2-7; no firm D call. V dropped 4 bases and J dropped 3 bases, with 8 bases sitting between them. CDR1 and CDR2 (germline): SGHRS, YFSETQ. This CDR3 comprises 12 residues. The CDR3: CASSGSFYEQYF. DNA of the CDR3: TGCGCCAGCAGCGGGTCTTTCTACGAGCAGTACTTC.

V gene TRBV5-4 combines with J gene TRBJ2-6; tentatively, D is TRBD1 (5 bases). Trimming left V 4 bases short and J 4 bases short, with 12 bases between. Germline CDR1 is SGHNT and CDR2 is YYREEE (reference sequence). The CDR3 is 15 amino acids. The CDR3 sequence: CASSGQGPGANVLTF. CDR3 sequence (DNA): TGTGCCAGCAGCGGGCAGGGCCCCGGGGCCAACGTCCTGACTTTC.